The sequence of this TCR beta chain was determined in a study of memory CD4+ T cells and cytomegalovirus serostatus. CDR1 and CDR2 from the germline V gene are MDHEN and SYDVKM. The CDR3 is made up of 15 amino acids. V trimming: 6 bases; J trimming: 1 base; junction bases outside the gene matches: 8. The sort gate was single viable CD3+CD4+CD8-CD45RO+ cells for memory CD4+ T cells. Serostatus was set by detecting CMV pp150, pp28, p38, p52 IgG. Measured with immunoSEQ multiplex PCR; TCRdb has only the in-frame clones, and not every one. The sample includes some 52,000 clones, around 77% of them seen just once.

This sequence originates from an adult in good health and CMV-seronegative. The sequencing sample was made of memory CD4+ T cells from blood. The chain joins TRBV28 to TRBJ2-7, with TRBD1 matching over 8 bases. This CDR3 is CASRPQGAGSYEQYF. The CDR3 nucleotides are TGTGCCAGCAGGCCCCAGGGGGCTGGGTCCTACGAGCAGTACTTC.